This T cell receptor beta chain was identified during a study of cytomegalovirus exposure and HLA in healthy donors. General observations from the study: DRB1 showed the most TCR associations and HLA-C the fewest in a later analysis, as rates varied by HLA locus.

The V gene's germline CDR1 is KGHSH and CDR2 LQKENI. With V trimmed by 4 bases and J by 4 bases, 7 bases remained unmatched. There are 14 residues in the CDR3. The PCR employed 60 Vbeta primers together with 13 Jbeta primers. Here immunoSEQ multiplex PCR was the method, and the copy in TCRdb shows in-frame clones only, minus some. The table lists around 180,000 clones, about three quarters of them singletons. A few counts support this clone. The antigen remains undetermined. Sequenced input: PBMCs. V is TRBV18 and J is TRBJ2-7, with TRBD1 identical over 7 bases. This clonotype was sampled from a woman under 40 in good health and CMV-seropositive. The CDR3 DNA is TGTGCCAGCTCACTTCCGGGACAGATGTACGAGCAGTACTTC. Protein product: CASSLPGQMYEQYF.